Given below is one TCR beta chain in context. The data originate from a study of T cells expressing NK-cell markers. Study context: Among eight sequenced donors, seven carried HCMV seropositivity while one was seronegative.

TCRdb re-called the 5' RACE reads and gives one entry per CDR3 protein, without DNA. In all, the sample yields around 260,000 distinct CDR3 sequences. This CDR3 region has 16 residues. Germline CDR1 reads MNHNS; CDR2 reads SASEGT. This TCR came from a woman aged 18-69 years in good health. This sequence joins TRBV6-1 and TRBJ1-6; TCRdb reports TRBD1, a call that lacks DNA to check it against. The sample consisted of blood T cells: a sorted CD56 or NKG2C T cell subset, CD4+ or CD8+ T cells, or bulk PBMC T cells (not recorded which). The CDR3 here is CASSSGQAILGSPLHF.